This T cell receptor (beta chain) is from a study of T-cell memory formation after mild COVID-19. Whole-study findings and limits: The main location of contracting CD4+ clones was CM and EM, and that of contracting CD8+ clones was EMRA. The finding that pre-infection memory included some responding clones suggested that cross-reactive memory joined. Among clones peaking at day 37 in the second wave, SARS-CoV-2 specificity remained unconfirmed.

This clonotype turned up a few times. Its target is unknown. The CDR3 loop spans 14 amino acids. The V gene's germline CDR1 is MNHEY and CDR2 SVGAGI. Deletions cut 2 bases from V and 0 bases from J, with 6 bases between. 5'RACE with constant-segment primers built TCRalpha and TCRbeta cDNA libraries with UMIs. One entry per CDR3 protein results from TCRdb running MiXCR on the 5' RACE reads. Of roughly 400,000 distinct CDR3 sequences in the sample, approximately 24% were seen once. Source material: PBMCs or a T cell subset sorted from them (not recorded which). The receptor was isolated from an adult woman who had mild COVID-19 (a few samples of this study predate the infection). Cell type and time point are not known. This chain connects TRBV6-5 to TRBJ2-3; D ambiguous. CDR3 amino acids: CASSYGDSTDTQYF. The CDR3, as DNA: TGTGCCAGCAGTTACGGGGATAGCACAGATACGCAGTATTTT.